This T cell receptor (beta chain) is from a study of OX40 agonist ivuxolimab in advanced cancers. The study in broad terms: The costimulatory receptor OX40 (CD134) was targeted by ivuxolimab, a fully human IgG2 agonistic monoclonal antibody. Partial responses were achieved by three dose-escalation patients, of whom one had hepatocellular carcinoma and two had cutaneous melanoma. In the dose-escalation cohort, nearly 85% of patients were male, and the mean age was approximately 60 years with a range of roughly 20 to 79. Peripheral TCRbeta sequencing aimed to test whether ivuxolimab altered TCR sequence diversity and caused clonal T-cell expansion. Patients were allowed to have had prior anti-PD-1, anti-PD-L1 or anti-CTLA-4 therapy, and about 40% of the dose-escalation patients had been treated with checkpoint inhibitors. The monotherapy dose-escalation portion (N of about 50 patients) of the phase I ivuxolimab trial is reported in the paper. Among the 52 dose-escalation patients, around 19 had hepatocellular carcinoma, 15 or so melanoma, 9 renal cell carcinoma and 9 head and neck cancer. Intravenous ivuxolimab was administered to patients every 2 weeks at six dose levels: 0.01, 0.1, 0.3, 1.5, 3 and 10 mg/kg. Study-wide findings and limitations: Low levels of normalized T-cell clonal expansion were also seen in some nonresponding patients. At doses from 0.1 to 3.0 mg/kg, clonal expansion was seen in both CD4+ and CD8+ blood T cells between baseline and week 6. Partial responders in the 0.1-3.0 mg/kg groups had among the lowest normalized peripheral clonal expansion, especially among CD8+ T cells. After ivuxolimab, CD8+ T cells had more expanded clones than CD4+ T cells on average. The antigen specificity of the clonally expanded peripheral T cells was not determined.

Concerning this clone: Which antigen it targets is not known. One base away there is no much larger clone; base qualities are not given.

Patients with autoimmune disease history or receiving systemic immunosuppression were excluded from the trial. Peripheral blood for TCR sequencing was collected from all dose cohorts at baseline, on cycle 4 day 1, and on cycle 7 day 1. Samples came from an open-label, multicenter, first-in-human phase I dose-escalation trial of ivuxolimab. Adults with locally advanced or metastatic head and neck squamous cell, hepatocellular, melanoma or renal cell carcinoma were enrolled in the trial. Before TCR sequencing, CD4+ T cells and CD8+ T cells from peripheral blood were sorted into separate populations. For sequencing of the TCRbeta CDR3 region, genomic DNA was extracted from the sorted cells. TCRbeta CDR3 regions were sequenced using the immunoSEQ Assay. TCRdb retrieved this table from immuneACCESS and kept in-frame rearrangements only. Not all clones are present; in checked studies, unresolved V genes account for under half, and no reason is known for the remainder. This sample is represented by about 60,000 clones; around 85% of them were singletons. The top ten hold over 3.5% of the sample.

Sample: CD4+ or CD8+ T cells sorted from blood, taken in a trial of the OX40 agonist ivuxolimab. This TCR was recovered from an adult with an advanced solid tumor such as melanoma, head and neck, liver or kidney cancer.

The nucleotide sequence reads TGCGCCAGCAGCTACGGGGGACAGGGGCTAGCCAAAAACATTCAGTACTTC. Translated, it gives CASSYGGQGLAKNIQYF. The chain links TRBV5-1 with TRBJ2-4, with 10 bases aligning to TRBD1. The CDR3 runs 17 residues from the cysteine to the phenylalanine. The kept DNA is CDR3 alone, 51 bases in frame from the first base. Ends trimmed: V by 3 bases, J by 0 bases; bases unmatched to a gene: 6. CDR1 and CDR2 were assigned from the germline V gene as SGHRS and YFSETQ.